This TCR beta chain was documented in a study of T cell changes during pregnancy in multiple sclerosis. The assay was immunoSEQ multiplex PCR, and TCRdb's table has in-frame clones only and misses some. This table has 50,000 to 65,000 clones, around 90% appearing once. V was pared by 0 bases and J by 3 bases, with 11 bases between. CDR1 is KGHSH, CDR2 LQKENI, per germline. The length of the CDR3 is 15 residues. The TCR sequence derives from a female donor in good health, enrolled as a control in a pregnancy study. The chain links TRBV18 to TRBJ1-1; D is undetermined. The source was peripheral blood, collected in the third trimester of pregnancy. As DNA, the CDR3 is TGTGCCAGCTCACCACCGAGCAGGTTCCACACTGAAGCTTTCTTT. Its protein product is CASSPPSRFHTEAFF.